This T cell receptor (beta chain) appears in the sequencing data of a study of neurological immune-mediated disorders. V lost 3 bases and J 9 bases, leaving 12 bases between the germline ends. This CDR3 is 12 amino acids long. CDR1 and CDR2 from the germline V gene are WNHNN and SYGVQD (reference sequence). The cDNA was synthesized by means of template-switch 5'RACE, which was carried out with 10-nucleotide random UMIs. TCRdb independently ran MiXCR on the 5' RACE reads; one entry per CDR3 protein. The data hold 40,000 to 55,000 distinct CDR3 sequences, with approximately 2.8% observed a single time.

This sequence was found in a woman between 50 and 59 years old with multiple sclerosis. Sequenced sample: PBMCs. The V and J genes are TRBV10-1 and TRBJ2-7; no clear D gene. The CDR3 nucleotides are TGCGCCAGCAGTGATTATGAAAGAGGGCAGTACTTC. It encodes CASSDYERGQYF.